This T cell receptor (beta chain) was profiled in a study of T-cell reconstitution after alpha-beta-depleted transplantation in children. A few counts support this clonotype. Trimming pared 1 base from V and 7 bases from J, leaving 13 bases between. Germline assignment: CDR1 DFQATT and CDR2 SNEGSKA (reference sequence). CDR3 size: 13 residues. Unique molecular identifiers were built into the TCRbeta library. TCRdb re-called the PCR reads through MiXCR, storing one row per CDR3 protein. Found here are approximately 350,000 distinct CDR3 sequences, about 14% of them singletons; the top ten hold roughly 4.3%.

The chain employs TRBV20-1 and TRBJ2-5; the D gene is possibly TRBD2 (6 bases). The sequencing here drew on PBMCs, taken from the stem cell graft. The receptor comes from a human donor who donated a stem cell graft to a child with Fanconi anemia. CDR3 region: CSARGGVGGTQYF. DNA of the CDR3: TGCAGTGCTAGAGGCGGGGTTGGGGGGACCCAGTACTTC.